This TCR beta chain was identified during a study of CD8 T cells in ankylosing spondylitis. Study results and caveats: Apparently characteristic of ankylosing spondylitis blood was a TCR beta motif (roughly eight highly homologous variants).

One entry per CDR3 protein results from TCRdb running MiXCR on the 5' RACE reads. The sample contains 700,000 to 850,000 distinct CDR3 sequences, 10% to 15% of which appear only once. In this sample, this clonotype turned up many times. Its antigen is unknown. Germline loops: CDR1 SGHRS, CDR2 YFSETQ. The CDR3 extends over 15 amino acids. J lost 4 bases, V lost 0 bases, and 4 bases had no gene match. This sequence originates from a male donor with ankylosing spondylitis. The V call is TRBV5-1, the J call TRBJ2-1; TRBD2 matches 7 bases. The sequenced sample consisted of blood, either unsorted or a sorted T cell fraction (not recorded which). This CDR3 is CASSLVPSGYNEQFF. The DNA of the CDR3 is TGCGCCAGCAGCTTGGTCCCTAGCGGATACAATGAGCAGTTCTTC. Complete variable domain (other parts from reference TRBV5-1 and TRBJ2-1): KAGVTQTPRYLIKTRGQQVTLSCSPISGHRSVSWYQQTPGQGLQFLFEYFSETQRNKGNFPGRFSGRQFSNSRSEMNVSTLELGDSALYLCASSLVPSGYNEQFFGPGTRLTVL.